Listed below are T cell receptor beta chains from one sample, sequenced in a study of blood T cells in healthy people across ages. TCRdb re-called the 5' RACE reads through MiXCR, storing one row per CDR3 protein. The data show some 800,000 distinct CDR3 sequences, with 25% seen just once and 3.7% held by the top ten. These data are also associated with another study on T cells of mothers and their children.

Sequencing was done on a sample of blood. The receptors shown here come from a boy aged 5-17 years in good health. CDR3s include the opening cysteine and the closing phenylalanine or tryptophan. The D gene is left open where the match is weak. Some rows mark clone size as missing; the rest say once, few, many or name a class of expanded clone.

v_gene,j_gene,abundance,d_gene,CDR3aa,CDR3nt
TRBV4-1,TRBJ1-2,NA,NA,CASSPIPGNYGYTF,TGCGCCAGCAGCCCTATACCCGGGAACTATGGCTACACCTTC
TRBV7-9,TRBJ2-7,few,NA,CASSGTLLYEQYF,TGTGCCAGCAGCGGGACTCTCCTCTACGAGCAGTACTTC
TRBV5-1,TRBJ2-1,few,TRBD2,CASSLTREAYNEQFF,TGCGCCAGCAGCTTAACTCGGGAGGCCTACAATGAGCAGTTCTTC
TRBV5-1,TRBJ2-5,few,NA,CASTQTRGYQETQYF,TGCGCCAGCACCCAAACCCGGGGGTACCAAGAGACCCAGTACTTC
TRBV29-1,TRBJ2-7,NA,NA,CSYLSPPHEQYF,TGCAGCTACTTAAGTCCCCCCCACGAGCAGTACTTC
TRBV29-1,TRBJ1-3,few,TRBD1,CSVGTGGNTIYF,TGCAGCGTTGGGACAGGCGGAAACACCATATATTTT
TRBV6-2/TRBV6-3,TRBJ1-5,NA,NA,CASSDIEYGNQPQHF,TGTGCCAGCAGTGACATCGAGTATGGCAATCAGCCCCAGCATTTT
TRBV4-3,TRBJ2-1,NA,NA,CASSQDSWGNEQFF,TGCGCCAGCAGCCAAGATAGCTGGGGCAATGAGCAGTTCTTC
TRBV5-1,TRBJ2-7,few,TRBD2,CASSGGLAGADERYF,TGCGCCAGCAGCGGGGGACTAGCGGGGGCCGACGAGCGGTACTTC
TRBV4-3,TRBJ2-3,few,NA,CASSQEPGITDTQYF,TGCGCCAGCAGCCAAGAGCCAGGGATCACAGATACGCAGTATTTT
TRBV7-6,TRBJ1-2,few,NA,CASSLEGWGGDYGYTF,TGTGCCAGCAGCTTAGAGGGGTGGGGGGGCGACTATGGCTACACCTTC
TRBV7-9,TRBJ2-1,NA,NA,CASSLLGQSYNEQFF,TGTGCCAGCAGCTTGTTAGGGCAGTCCTACAATGAGCAGTTCTTC
TRBV7-2,TRBJ2-7,NA,TRBD2,CASSLNSASGRLDEQYF,TGTGCCAGCAGCTTAAATTCAGCTAGCGGGAGGTTGGACGAGCAGTACTTC
TRBV5-1,TRBJ2-4,NA,NA,CASSVNRDAKNIQYF,TGCGCCAGCAGCGTGAACAGGGATGCCAAAAACATTCAGTACTTC
TRBV3-1,TRBJ2-1,NA,TRBD2,CASSRREGRGEQFF,TGTGCCAGCAGCCGGCGGGAGGGCCGTGGTGAGCAGTTCTTC
TRBV4-3,TRBJ2-1,NA,TRBD2,CASSPNMRGEYNEQFF,TGCGCCAGCAGCCCGAATATGCGGGGGGAGTACAATGAGCAGTTCTTC
TRBV15,TRBJ1-4,NA,NA,CATSTLGGAGEKLFF,TGTGCCACCAGCACCCTTGGGGGCGCTGGCGAAAAACTGTTTTTT
TRBV2,TRBJ1-5,NA,NA,CASSRRGYSNQPQHF,TGTGCCAGCAGCCGCAGGGGTTATAGCAATCAGCCCCAGCATTTT
TRBV6-2/TRBV6-3,TRBJ2-5,NA,TRBD1,CASSYSGTALIDQYF,TGTGCCAGCAGTTACTCAGGGACAGCCTTAATCGACCAGTACTTC
TRBV9,TRBJ2-1,NA,TRBD2,CASSDKLAGDFNEQFF,TGTGCCAGCAGCGACAAACTAGCGGGAGATTTCAATGAGCAGTTCTTC
TRBV7-8,TRBJ2-1,NA,NA,CASSPRPQSSYNEQFF,TGTGCCAGCAGCCCACGCCCCCAGAGCTCCTACAATGAGCAGTTCTTC
TRBV7-9,TRBJ2-1,NA,NA,CASSTPGIYDNEQFF,TGTGCCAGCAGCACCCCGGGAATTTATGACAATGAGCAGTTCTTC
TRBV10-3,TRBJ1-5,few,TRBD1,CAISPGTESNQPQHF,TGTGCCATCAGTCCCGGGACAGAAAGCAATCAGCCCCAGCATTTT
TRBV15,TRBJ2-7,NA,NA,CATSRDQVSYEQYF,TGTGCCACCAGCAGAGATCAGGTCTCCTACGAGCAGTACTTC
TRBV3-1,TRBJ2-1,few,NA,CASSHQTEQFF,TGTGCCAGCAGCCACCAGACTGAGCAGTTCTTC
TRBV12-3/TRBV12-4,TRBJ1-4,few,TRBD1,CASRTGTGRNEKLFF,TGTGCCAGCAGGACTGGGACAGGGAGAAATGAAAAACTGTTTTTT
TRBV7-9,TRBJ1-1,NA,NA,CAGSLETANTEAFF,TGTGCCGGCTCTCTCGAGACAGCGAACACTGAAGCTTTCTTT
TRBV5-1,TRBJ2-1,few,NA,CASSLVWVGSYNEQFF,TGTGCCAGCAGCTTGGTCTGGGTAGGCTCCTACAATGAACAGTTCTTC
TRBV9,TRBJ1-1,NA,NA,CASSVVGSAEAFF,TGTGCCAGCAGCGTAGTCGGGTCAGCTGAAGCTTTCTTT
TRBV29-1,TRBJ2-3,once,NA,CSVGLETRGDTQYF,TGCAGCGTTGGTTTGGAGACTAGAGGAGATACGCAGTATTTT
TRBV4-3,TRBJ2-7,many,NA,CASSQIYAGHPTVLYEQYF,TGCGCCAGCAGCCAAATCTATGCGGGACATCCGACTGTTCTGTACGAGCAGTACTTC
TRBV29-1,TRBJ2-1,few,NA,CSVANIGNEQFF,TGCAGCGTTGCTAACATAGGCAATGAGCAGTTCTTC
TRBV4-3,TRBJ2-3,few,NA,CASSQDPHSTDTQYF,TGCGCCAGCAGCCAAGATCCCCACAGTACAGATACGCAGTATTTT
TRBV3-1,TRBJ2-4,few,TRBD2,CASSPRGGVRDIQYF,TGTGCCAGCAGCCCCCGGGGAGGGGTACGGGACATTCAGTACTTC
TRBV6-2/TRBV6-3,TRBJ1-1,many,NA,CASANAVSDTEAFF,TGTGCCAGCGCGAATGCGGTTAGCGACACTGAAGCTTTCTTT
TRBV6-5,TRBJ2-3,few,NA,CASSYSFGGDSDTQYF,TGTGCCAGCAGTTACTCGTTTGGGGGAGATTCGGATACGCAGTATTTT
TRBV7-9,TRBJ2-7,NA,TRBD2,CASSFGGLYEQYF,TGTGCCAGCAGCTTCGGGGGGTTATACGAGCAGTACTTC
TRBV7-9,TRBJ2-7,few,NA,CASSQGFGSYEQYF,TGTGCCAGCAGCCAAGGGTTCGGGTCCTACGAGCAGTACTTC
TRBV19,TRBJ2-1,NA,NA,CASSPDRDMYYNEQFF,TGTGCCAGTAGTCCCGACCGGGATATGTACTACAATGAGCAGTTCTTC
TRBV7-9,TRBJ1-1,NA,TRBD1,CASSPEATGGHTEAFF,TGTGCCAGCAGCCCCGAGGCGACAGGGGGCCACACTGAAGCTTTCTTT
TRBV5-1,TRBJ2-7,NA,TRBD1,CASSHARQGAIEQYF,TGCGCCAGCAGCCACGCCAGGCAGGGGGCGATCGAGCAGTACTTC
TRBV4-2,TRBJ2-3,NA,NA,CASSQDYRDRTDTQYF,TGTGCCAGCAGCCAAGACTACAGGGACCGCACAGATACGCAGTATTTT
TRBV20-1,TRBJ1-2,NA,NA,CSVNIRGYNYGYTF,TGCAGTGTTAATATTAGGGGCTACAACTATGGCTACACCTTC
TRBV11-2,TRBJ2-6,few,TRBD1,CASSLRYGTADSGANVLTF,TGTGCCAGCAGCTTGAGATACGGGACAGCAGACTCTGGGGCCAACGTCCTGACTTTC
TRBV5-1,TRBJ2-7,NA,NA,CASSPGTSEQYF,TGCGCCAGCAGCCCTGGGACCTCGGAGCAGTACTTC
TRBV28,TRBJ1-2,NA,NA,CASSLPTGRGYTF,TGTGCCAGCAGTTTACCGACAGGACGGGGCTACACCTTC
TRBV7-2,TRBJ2-5,NA,NA,CASSIRPETQYF,TGTGCCAGCAGCATCCGCCCGGAGACCCAGTACTTC
TRBV7-3,TRBJ2-1,NA,TRBD2,CASSLAGGSLSNNEQFF,TGTGCTAGCAGCCTAGCGGGGGGATCTCTTTCCAACAATGAGCAGTTCTTC
TRBV14,TRBJ2-1,few,NA,CASSQGFVSVDEQFF,TGTGCCAGCAGCCAAGGGTTCGTTAGCGTCGATGAGCAGTTCTTC
TRBV29-1,TRBJ1-1,few,NA,CSVPGGGMNTEAFF,TGCAGCGTCCCCGGGGGGGGGATGAACACTGAAGCTTTCTTT
TRBV4-1,TRBJ2-4,NA,TRBD1,CASSQDQGAPKNIQYF,TGCGCCAGCAGCCAAGATCAGGGGGCTCCCAAAAACATTCAGTACTTC
TRBV5-1,TRBJ2-7,NA,TRBD2,CASSSREGTVAYEQYF,TGCGCCAGCAGCTCAAGGGAGGGGACGGTAGCCTACGAGCAGTACTTC
TRBV7-2,TRBJ1-2,NA,TRBD1,CASSLTGYVYTF,TGTGCCAGCAGCTTGACAGGGTACGTCTACACCTTC
TRBV14,TRBJ1-1,few,TRBD1,CASSQWTGGSWTEAFF,TGTGCCAGCAGCCAGTGGACAGGGGGAAGTTGGACTGAAGCTTTCTTT
TRBV20-1,TRBJ2-5,NA,NA,CSAAWTEETQYF,TGCAGTGCCGCTTGGACGGAGGAGACCCAGTACTTC
TRBV6-1,TRBJ2-6,NA,NA,CASSDQGSLHSGANVLTF,TGTGCCAGCAGTGATCAGGGCTCCCTTCACTCTGGGGCCAACGTCCTGACTTTC
TRBV20-1,TRBJ2-1,NA,TRBD2,CSALLAGVFNNEQFF,TGCAGTGCTCTTCTAGCGGGAGTCTTTAACAATGAGCAGTTCTTC